Described below is a single T cell receptor (beta chain) sequence and its context. Its antigen remains unidentified. This sample is part of a study of T cell responses to AZD1222 COVID-19 vaccine. The study's findings and limits: Vaccination with two AZD1222 doses was followed by a rise in Spike-specific TCR breadth and depth. Clonal diversity may have been underestimated in mostly white British donors.

Germline CDR1 and CDR2: SGHTS and YDEGEE. V was trimmed by 3 bases and J by 7 bases, leaving 16 bases between them. The CDR3 is 15 residues long. Libraries were prepared by immunoSEQ multiplex PCR; TCRdb keeps only in-frame clonotypes and omits some of them. Seen here are some 160,000 clones, more than 85% observed once, and the top ten hold over 0.8%. The rearrangement links TRBV5-8 to TRBJ1-4; D is perhaps TRBD1 (6 bases). Here the sequenced sample was peripheral blood, taken on day 0 of AZD1222 vaccination. This sequence was found in an adult in good health. The CDR3 coding sequence is TGTGCCAGCAGCTCCGAGGGGGTGGAGGGTGAAAAACTGTTTTTT. Its translation is CASSSEGVEGEKLFF. The full variable domain, completed using reference TRBV5-8 and TRBJ1-4, is EAGVTQSPTHLIKTRGQQATLRCSPISGHTSVYWYQQALGLGLQFLLWYDEGEERNRGNFPPRFSGRQFPNYSSELNVNALELEDSALYLCASSSEGVEGEKLFFGSGTQLSVL.